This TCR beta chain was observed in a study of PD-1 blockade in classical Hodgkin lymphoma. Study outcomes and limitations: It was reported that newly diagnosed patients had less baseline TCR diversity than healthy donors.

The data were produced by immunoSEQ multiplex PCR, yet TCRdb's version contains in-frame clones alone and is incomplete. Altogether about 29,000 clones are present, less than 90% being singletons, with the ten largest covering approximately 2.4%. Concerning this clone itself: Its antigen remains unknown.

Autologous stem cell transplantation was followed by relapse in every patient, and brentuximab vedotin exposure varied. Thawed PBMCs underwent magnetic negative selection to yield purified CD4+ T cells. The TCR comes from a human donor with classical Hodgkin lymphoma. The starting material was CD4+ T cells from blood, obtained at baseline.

This CDR3 is CASSSRQGGTEAFF. Written as DNA, the CDR3 is TGTGCCAGCAGCTCAAGACAGGGAGGGACTGAAGCTTTCTTT. This chain connects TRBV11-2 to TRBJ1-1, with TRBD1 identical over 7 bases. Trimming cost V 4 bases and J 5 bases; bases outside gene matches: 7. Germline V gene data show CDR1 as SGHAT and CDR2 as FQNNGV. The CDR3 covers 14 residues.